This T cell receptor beta chain is from a study of shared T cell receptors in the human thymus. The protocol was immunoSEQ multiplex PCR, while the TCRdb copy is restricted to in-frame clones and leaves out a portion. This table holds roughly 410,000 clones, over 90% found once. CDR3 length: 16 residues. Germline CDR1 SEHNR, CDR2 FQNEAQ (reference sequence). V was cut by 9 bases and J by 8 bases, with 25 bases left in between. The sequenced sample consisted of thymocytes. The chain joins TRBV7-9 to TRBJ2-2; D call uncertain. The sequence derives from a human donor. The CDR3 loop is CASRSGPTWVLGELFF. CDR3 nucleotides: TGTGCCAGTAGAAGTGGGCCTACCTGGGTGTTGGGGGAGCTGTTTTTT.